This T cell receptor (beta chain) was obtained from a study of T cell responses to AZD1222 COVID-19 vaccine (dated by TCRdb to about 2021). Regarding the study in general: TCR sequencing covered roughly 230 trial participants: 207 given two doses of AZD1222 and 26 given two doses of MenACWY control vaccine. Trial participants were enrolled by age into 18-55, 56-69 and 70-plus year subgroups, with 148, 28 and 57 TCR-sequenced participants respectively. The paper as a whole reports these results and caveats: The 56-69-year group was small, and its depth increase did not reach significance, likely because of low power. The whole spike protein was spanned by vaccine-associated CD4 TCRs, and dominant responses were seen in regions 160-218 and 743-854. After two AZD1222 doses, both the breadth and the depth of spike-specific TCRs were significantly higher than at day 0 and than in MenACWY recipients. Reportedly, almost half of the unique spike-specific TCRs recognized epitopes lying outside the regions that are mutated in the B.1.351 and B.1.1.7 variants. Participants were mostly white British, with more females than males. The authors suggested clonal diversity may have been underestimated. Because no samples from the day 14 peak response were available, repertoires could be characterized only after the peak T cell response. Only five or six AZD1222 recipients were SARS-CoV-2 seropositive at baseline, limiting conclusions about previously exposed vaccinees.

The sample's time point, from its label and the paper: baseline before first vaccination. Taken with the paper, the label for treatment or condition translates to: meningococcal conjugate vaccine given as trial control. Samples from vaccinated people were obtained from the UK trials COV001 and COV002, which included a single-blind randomized controlled phase 2/3 trial of AZD1222 (ChAdOx1 nCoV-19) in healthy adults. For TCRbeta chain sequencing, PBMC samples from trial participants were taken at day 0 and at day 28 after the second dose. For CDR1 and CDR2, the germline V gene lists MDHEN and SYDVKM. V and J lose 6 bases and 0 bases, and a span of 14 bases separates them. The CDR3 contains 16 residues, cysteine and phenylalanine counted. This entry keeps only the CDR3 DNA: 48 bases, framed from base 1. In its sample, this clone was seen a few times. This receptor's antigen is unknown. Base qualities are not recorded, but no much larger clone differs from it by a single base.

The CDR3 regions of human TCRbeta chains were analyzed by immunosequencing. As for how the authors treated the data: TCRs in the repertoires were matched against a reference library of SARS-CoV-2-specific TCRs that had been generated with the MIRA antigen-specificity platform. Breadth was defined as the fraction of unique TCRs that were SARS-CoV-2-associated, and depth was defined as the fraction of total T cells that were SARS-CoV-2-associated. Using the MIRA data, each spike-specific TCR was assigned both to the spike region to which the TCR was reactive and to a CD4 or CD8 class. Log10-transformed breadth and depth values were compared by one-way ANOVA with Sidak's multiple comparisons tests. TCRdb took over this immuneACCESS table, retaining in-frame rearrangements with V and J assigned. Such tables are incomplete; in checked studies, under half of the missing clones stem from an unresolved V gene, and the remainder is unexplained. V, J and clone size derive from that table, while D and trimming were established from the DNA sequence. Recorded for this sample are 95,000 to 120,000 clones; around 90% of them occurred a single time. The top ten clonotypes cover roughly 3% of the sample.

The source was peripheral blood, collected on day 0 of MenACWY control vaccination. The chain couples TRBV28 to TRBJ2-2; the D gene cannot be resolved reliably. The receptor was isolated from an adult in good health. The DNA sequence is given as TGTGCCAGCAGGCCGACTGGGCGAGCGAACACCGGGGAGCTGTTTTTT. It translates as CASRPTGRANTGELFF.